This is a list of T cell receptor beta chains from one sample in a study of T cell responses to AZD1222 COVID-19 vaccine. Sequencing was performed with immunoSEQ multiplex PCR; in TCRdb, only in-frame clones are kept and a portion is missing. The sample consists of about 180,000 clones, almost 90% of them appearing once. The starting material was peripheral blood, obtained on day 0 of AZD1222 vaccination. The origin of the receptors is an adult in good health. Each CDR3 is given with its conserved first and last residue. Each record gives: J gene, V gene, D gene, clone size, CDR3 protein, CDR3 DNA. A D gene is named only where the DNA matches it firmly. Not all rows give a size; the values are once, few, many and, for expanded clones, a class.

j_gene: TRBJ1-5; v_gene: TRBV19; d_gene: -; abundance: few; CDR3aa: CASSKFEGSNQPQHF; CDR3nt: TGTGCCAGTAGTAAATTTGAAGGGTCCAATCAGCCCCAGCATTTT
j_gene: TRBJ1-2; v_gene: TRBV12-3/TRBV12-4; d_gene: -; abundance: once; CDR3aa: CASSTGLGHGYTF; CDR3nt: TGTGCCAGCAGCACGGGACTAGGGCATGGCTACACCTTC
j_gene: TRBJ1-6; v_gene: TRBV19; d_gene: TRBD1; abundance: -; CDR3aa: CASSTPGGQALHF; CDR3nt: TGTGCCAGTAGTACCCCAGGGGGGCAAGCCCTCCACTTT
j_gene: TRBJ2-3; v_gene: TRBV11-3; d_gene: -; abundance: once; CDR3aa: CASSPSGSGGTDTQYF; CDR3nt: TGTGCCAGCAGCCCGAGCGGTAGCGGCGGCACAGATACGCAGTATTTT
j_gene: TRBJ1-5; v_gene: TRBV18; d_gene: TRBD1; abundance: -; CDR3aa: CASSLAWDRGRNDQPQHF; CDR3nt: TGTGCCAGCTCACTGGCTTGGGACAGGGGGCGGAACGATCAGCCCCAGCATTTT
j_gene: TRBJ1-5; v_gene: TRBV5-6; d_gene: -; abundance: once; CDR3aa: CASSLNEQPQHF; CDR3nt: TGTGCCAGCAGCTTGAACGAGCAGCCCCAGCATTTT
j_gene: TRBJ1-2; v_gene: TRBV7-2; d_gene: -; abundance: few; CDR3aa: CASSPSQGRSYTF; CDR3nt: TGTGCCAGCAGCCCTTCACAGGGTCGGAGCTACACCTTC
j_gene: TRBJ2-4; v_gene: TRBV5-6; d_gene: -; abundance: -; CDR3aa: CASSLRDRIAKNIQYF; CDR3nt: TGTGCCAGCAGCCTCAGGGACCGAATAGCCAAAAACATTCAGTACTTC
j_gene: TRBJ1-2; v_gene: TRBV6-5; d_gene: -; abundance: -; CDR3aa: CASTRDPHNYGYTF; CDR3nt: TGTGCCAGCACCCGGGACCCACATAACTATGGCTACACCTTC
j_gene: TRBJ2-7; v_gene: TRBV19; d_gene: TRBD1; abundance: once; CDR3aa: CASSIGDRVPSAEQYF; CDR3nt: TGTGCCAGTAGTATAGGGGACAGGGTTCCATCGGCGGAGCAGTACTTC
j_gene: TRBJ2-3; v_gene: TRBV5-5; d_gene: -; abundance: few; CDR3aa: CASSLVEISTDTQYF; CDR3nt: TGTGCCAGCAGCTTGGTGGAAATAAGCACAGATACGCAGTATTTT
j_gene: TRBJ2-1; v_gene: TRBV19; d_gene: -; abundance: -; CDR3aa: CASTVGTPPYNEQFF; CDR3nt: TGTGCCAGTACCGTGGGAACCCCGCCCTACAATGAGCAGTTCTTC
j_gene: TRBJ2-1; v_gene: TRBV27; d_gene: TRBD2; abundance: -; CDR3aa: CASSPLAGGWEQFF; CDR3nt: TGTGCCAGCAGCCCCTTAGCGGGAGGATGGGAGCAGTTCTTC
j_gene: TRBJ1-1; v_gene: TRBV7-8; d_gene: -; abundance: -; CDR3aa: CASSPGRNEAFF; CDR3nt: TGTGCCAGCAGCCCGGGACGGAATGAAGCTTTCTTT
j_gene: TRBJ1-2; v_gene: TRBV28; d_gene: -; abundance: -; CDR3aa: CASSPSRGYTF; CDR3nt: TGTGCCAGCAGTCCCTCTAGAGGCTACACCTTC
j_gene: TRBJ1-2; v_gene: TRBV6-5; d_gene: TRBD1; abundance: -; CDR3aa: CASSLRGQGNGYTF; CDR3nt: TGTGCCAGCTCTCTCCGGGGACAGGGAAATGGCTACACCTTC
j_gene: TRBJ2-1; v_gene: TRBV27; d_gene: TRBD2; abundance: -; CDR3aa: CASSLRLAGSNEQFF; CDR3nt: TGTGCCAGCAGTTTACGACTAGCGGGTTCCAATGAGCAGTTCTTC
j_gene: TRBJ2-2; v_gene: TRBV15; d_gene: -; abundance: -; CDR3aa: CATSRDLATGELFF; CDR3nt: TGTGCCACCAGCAGAGATCTAGCGACCGGGGAGCTGTTTTTT
j_gene: TRBJ2-1; v_gene: TRBV27; d_gene: -; abundance: -; CDR3aa: CASSLRGYNEQFF; CDR3nt: TGTGCCAGCAGTTTACGGGGCTACAATGAGCAGTTCTTC
j_gene: TRBJ2-2; v_gene: TRBV7-2; d_gene: TRBD2; abundance: -; CDR3aa: CASARGDTGELFF; CDR3nt: TGTGCCTCTGCACGGGGGGACACCGGGGAGCTGTTTTTT
j_gene: TRBJ1-1; v_gene: TRBV27; d_gene: -; abundance: few; CDR3aa: CASRRGGEGNEAFF; CDR3nt: TGTGCCAGCAGGCGGGGCGGGGAGGGGAATGAAGCTTTCTTT
j_gene: TRBJ1-4; v_gene: TRBV9; d_gene: TRBD1; abundance: -; CDR3aa: CASSSQGGGFEKLFF; CDR3nt: TGTGCCAGCAGCTCCCAAGGAGGGGGCTTTGAAAAACTGTTTTTT
j_gene: TRBJ2-7; v_gene: TRBV9; d_gene: -; abundance: -; CDR3aa: CASSVDHSLYEQYF; CDR3nt: TGTGCCAGCAGCGTAGACCACAGCCTCTACGAGCAGTACTTC
j_gene: TRBJ1-2; v_gene: TRBV4-1; d_gene: TRBD1; abundance: -; CDR3aa: CASSQEAQGAGYTF; CDR3nt: TGCGCCAGCAGCCAAGAGGCACAGGGGGCTGGCTACACCTTC
j_gene: TRBJ1-2; v_gene: TRBV19; d_gene: -; abundance: -; CDR3aa: CASTSRAAYGYTF; CDR3nt: TGTGCCAGTACTTCGAGGGCAGCCTATGGCTACACCTTC
j_gene: TRBJ2-5; v_gene: TRBV11-3; d_gene: -; abundance: -; CDR3aa: CASSLGVRRTSEETQYF; CDR3nt: TGTGCCAGCAGCTTAGGTGTTCGGCGGACCTCTGAGGAGACCCAGTACTTC
j_gene: TRBJ2-5; v_gene: TRBV5-8; d_gene: -; abundance: once; CDR3aa: CASSLGQPQETQYF; CDR3nt: TGTGCCAGCAGCTTGGGACAGCCCCAAGAGACCCAGTACTTC
j_gene: TRBJ2-1; v_gene: TRBV7-2; d_gene: -; abundance: -; CDR3aa: CASSLRLAAASYNEQFF; CDR3nt: TGTGCCAGCAGCCTCCGACTGGCGGCTGCCTCCTACAATGAGCAGTTCTTC
j_gene: TRBJ1-2; v_gene: TRBV18; d_gene: -; abundance: -; CDR3aa: CASSPGQGGYTF; CDR3nt: TGTGCCAGCTCACCCGGTCAAGGTGGCTACACCTTC
j_gene: TRBJ1-2; v_gene: TRBV28; d_gene: -; abundance: -; CDR3aa: CASSRNGGYYGYTF; CDR3nt: TGTGCCAGCAGTCGAAATGGGGGATACTATGGCTACACCTTC
j_gene: TRBJ1-4; v_gene: TRBV6-6; d_gene: -; abundance: -; CDR3aa: CASSYPEGRKLFF; CDR3nt: TGTGCCAGCAGCTATCCAGAGGGGCGAAAACTGTTTTTT
j_gene: TRBJ2-7; v_gene: TRBV10-2; d_gene: TRBD1; abundance: -; CDR3aa: CASSEGQGTAGVYF; CDR3nt: TGCGCCAGCAGTGAGGGTCAGGGGACAGCCGGAGTATACTTC
j_gene: TRBJ1-1; v_gene: TRBV6-5; d_gene: -; abundance: once; CDR3aa: CASSWGRINTEAFF; CDR3nt: TGTGCCAGCAGTTGGGGCAGGATAAACACTGAAGCTTTCTTT
j_gene: TRBJ1-2; v_gene: TRBV23-1; d_gene: TRBD1; abundance: few; CDR3aa: CASSQSEPQGAIGYTF; CDR3nt: TGCGCCAGCAGTCAATCGGAGCCCCAGGGGGCAATAGGCTACACCTTC
j_gene: TRBJ1-5; v_gene: TRBV28; d_gene: -; abundance: -; CDR3aa: CASSSAGTRNQPQHF; CDR3nt: TGTGCCAGCAGTTCCGCCGGGACTCGCAATCAGCCCCAGCATTTT
j_gene: TRBJ1-5; v_gene: TRBV19; d_gene: -; abundance: -; CDR3aa: CASTRPEPQHF; CDR3nt: TGTGCCAGTACCCGCCCCGAGCCCCAGCATTTT
j_gene: TRBJ1-2; v_gene: TRBV27; d_gene: TRBD1; abundance: -; CDR3aa: CASSLGGGGGYGYTF; CDR3nt: TGTGCCAGCAGTTTAGGTGGAGGGGGCGGCTATGGCTACACCTTC
j_gene: TRBJ2-5; v_gene: TRBV12-5; d_gene: -; abundance: -; CDR3aa: CASASVGAEYRETQYF; CDR3nt: TGTGCTAGTGCTTCGGTAGGGGCGGAGTATCGGGAGACCCAGTACTTC
j_gene: TRBJ2-2; v_gene: TRBV7-6; d_gene: -; abundance: few; CDR3aa: CASSLVRENTGELFF; CDR3nt: TGTGCCAGCAGCTTAGTCAGGGAGAACACCGGGGAGCTGTTTTTT
j_gene: TRBJ2-7; v_gene: TRBV10-3; d_gene: -; abundance: -; CDR3aa: CATTNQPGEQYF; CDR3nt: TGTGCCACGACAAATCAACCGGGGGAGCAGTACTTC
j_gene: TRBJ2-5; v_gene: TRBV7-6; d_gene: TRBD2; abundance: -; CDR3aa: CASSQLADKETQYF; CDR3nt: TGTGCCAGCAGCCAGCTAGCGGACAAAGAGACCCAGTACTTC
j_gene: TRBJ1-2; v_gene: TRBV5-1; d_gene: -; abundance: -; CDR3aa: CASSLERIGGYTF; CDR3nt: TGCGCCAGCAGCTTGGAGCGGATCGGGGGCTACACCTTC
j_gene: TRBJ1-6; v_gene: TRBV10-2; d_gene: -; abundance: once; CDR3aa: CASSESTGDNSPLHF; CDR3nt: TGCGCCAGCAGTGAGTCGACAGGTGATAATTCACCCCTCCACTTT
j_gene: TRBJ1-6; v_gene: TRBV3-1/TRBV3-2; d_gene: -; abundance: -; CDR3aa: CASSQVPPGSYNSPLHF; CDR3nt: TGTGCCAGCAGCCAAGTACCCCCCGGGTCCTATAATTCACCCCTCCACTTT
j_gene: TRBJ1-5; v_gene: TRBV21-1; d_gene: -; abundance: -; CDR3aa: CASAGRQRNQPQHF; CDR3nt: TGTGCCAGCGCCGGTCGGCAGCGGAATCAGCCCCAGCATTTT
j_gene: TRBJ2-3; v_gene: TRBV19; d_gene: -; abundance: -; CDR3aa: CASRGDSRTDTQYF; CDR3nt: TGTGCCAGTAGAGGGGACTCCCGCACAGATACGCAGTATTTT
j_gene: TRBJ2-5; v_gene: TRBV7-9; d_gene: -; abundance: -; CDR3aa: CASSLAVYITQETQYF; CDR3nt: TGTGCCAGCAGCTTAGCGGTTTATATTACCCAAGAGACCCAGTACTTC
j_gene: TRBJ1-1; v_gene: TRBV12-3/TRBV12-4; d_gene: TRBD1; abundance: -; CDR3aa: CASSWTGPLEAFF; CDR3nt: TGTGCCAGCAGTTGGACAGGGCCCCTCGAAGCTTTCTTT
j_gene: TRBJ1-2; v_gene: TRBV27; d_gene: TRBD1; abundance: -; CDR3aa: CASSPPGTGAHGYTF; CDR3nt: TGTGCCAGCAGTCCACCCGGGACAGGGGCACATGGCTACACCTTC
j_gene: TRBJ2-2; v_gene: TRBV9; d_gene: TRBD1; abundance: -; CDR3aa: CASSGQDFTGELFF; CDR3nt: TGTGCCAGCAGTGGACAGGACTTCACCGGGGAGCTGTTTTTT
j_gene: TRBJ2-7; v_gene: TRBV5-5; d_gene: -; abundance: once; CDR3aa: CASSLGTQGYYEQYF; CDR3nt: TGTGCCAGCAGCTTAGGCACACAGGGATATTACGAGCAGTACTTC
j_gene: TRBJ1-6; v_gene: TRBV10-3; d_gene: -; abundance: -; CDR3aa: CAISEFLSTSTLPSPLHF; CDR3nt: TGTGCCATCAGTGAGTTCCTCTCGACCAGTACCTTACCATCACCCCTCCACTTT
j_gene: TRBJ2-2; v_gene: TRBV9; d_gene: TRBD2; abundance: -; CDR3aa: CASSVLLAGGPGELFF; CDR3nt: TGTGCCAGCAGCGTATTGCTAGCGGGGGGGCCCGGGGAGCTGTTTTTT
j_gene: TRBJ1-5; v_gene: TRBV12-3/TRBV12-4; d_gene: -; abundance: once; CDR3aa: CASSPLINQPQHF; CDR3nt: TGTGCCAGCAGTCCCCTGATCAATCAGCCCCAGCATTTT
j_gene: TRBJ2-5; v_gene: TRBV21-1; d_gene: -; abundance: -; CDR3aa: CASTNGALSYQETQYF; CDR3nt: TGTGCCAGCACCAACGGGGCGTTATCGTACCAAGAGACCCAGTACTTC
j_gene: TRBJ1-2; v_gene: TRBV30; d_gene: TRBD1; abundance: once; CDR3aa: CACPRPGQGFGYTF; CDR3nt: TGTGCCTGTCCTCGTCCGGGACAGGGGTTTGGCTACACCTTC
j_gene: TRBJ1-6; v_gene: TRBV3-1/TRBV3-2; d_gene: TRBD1; abundance: -; CDR3aa: CASSHTGGGSPLHF; CDR3nt: TGTGCCAGCAGCCACACAGGGGGAGGTTCACCCCTCCACTTT
j_gene: TRBJ2-7; v_gene: TRBV19; d_gene: -; abundance: -; CDR3aa: CASSVGTESYEQYF; CDR3nt: TGTGCCAGTTCTGTGGGCACAGAATCCTACGAGCAGTACTTC
j_gene: TRBJ2-1; v_gene: TRBV9; d_gene: TRBD1; abundance: -; CDR3aa: CASSVPGTDPAPASYNEQFF; CDR3nt: TGTGCCAGCAGCGTCCCCGGGACAGACCCAGCGCCAGCTTCCTACAATGAGCAGTTCTTC
j_gene: TRBJ2-5; v_gene: TRBV24-1; d_gene: -; abundance: -; CDR3aa: CATSRRGGDPEETQYF; CDR3nt: TGTGCCACCAGTCGCAGGGGGGGCGATCCCGAAGAGACCCAGTACTTC